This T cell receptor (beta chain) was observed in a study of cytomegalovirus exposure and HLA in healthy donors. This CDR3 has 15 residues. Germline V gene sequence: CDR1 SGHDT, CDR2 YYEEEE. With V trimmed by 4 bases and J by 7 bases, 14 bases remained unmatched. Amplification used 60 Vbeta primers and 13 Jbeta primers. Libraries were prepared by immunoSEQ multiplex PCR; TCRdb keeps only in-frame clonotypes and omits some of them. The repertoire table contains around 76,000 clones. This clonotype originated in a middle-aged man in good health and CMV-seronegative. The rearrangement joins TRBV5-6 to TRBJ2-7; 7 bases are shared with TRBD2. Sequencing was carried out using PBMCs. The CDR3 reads CASSGSGAVGGEQYF. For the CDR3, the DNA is TGTGCCAGCAGCGGGAGCGGGGCCGTCGGAGGAGAGCAGTACTTC.